The 4 T cell receptor beta chains below all came from one sample that was sequenced in a study of T cells after posttransplantation cyclophosphamide. Treatment was busulfan-fludarabine conditioning, a marrow graft, and cyclophosphamide on days +3 and +4. Generated by immunoSEQ multiplex PCR, the TCRdb table keeps only in-frame clones and is missing some. The sample records over 20,000 clones, 86% being singletons. Sequencing was performed on PBMCs, taken after allogeneic stem cell transplant with posttransplant cyclophosphamide. Receptors were obtained from a female patient aged 30 to 40 who received an allogeneic stem cell transplant from an unrelated donor, was CMV-positive, and had no GVHD. The graft donor may have given rise to some T cells.

The CDR3 spells CASSVQGGNQPQHF. CDR3 sequence (DNA): TGTGCCAGCAGCGTCCAAGGGGGCAATCAGCCCCAGCATTTT. The gene calls are TRBV9 and TRBJ1-5, with D maybe TRBD1 (5 bases). This CDR3 region has 14 residues. Trimming removed 2 bases at V and 2 bases at J, with 8 bases between. Germline lookup yields CDR1 SGDLS and CDR2 YYNGEE. Variable domain in full (rest from reference TRBV9 and TRBJ1-5): DSGVTQTPKHLITATGQRVTLRCSPRSGDLSVYWYQQSLDQGLQFLIQYYNGEERAKGNILERFSAQQFPDLHSELNLSSLELGDSALYFCASSVQGGNQPQHFGDGTRLSIL.

V and J are TRBV27 and TRBJ2-1; maybe TRBD2 (7 bases). Germline-derived CDR1 and CDR2 are MNHEY and SMNVEV (reference sequence). The CDR3 has 16 residues. V was shortened by 7 bases and J by 0 bases, with 16 bases between the two germline ends. The CDR3 region is CASKRGGGPSYNEQFF. The CDR3 DNA reads as TGTGCCAGCAAGAGGGGGGGCGGCCCCTCCTACAATGAGCAGTTCTTC.

This sequence joins TRBV9 and TRBJ1-3; 9 nucleotides match TRBD1. Trimming cost V 3 bases and J 6 bases; bases outside gene matches: 4. This CDR3 comprises 14 residues. Germline V gives CDR1 SGDLS, CDR2 YYNGEE. The CDR3 loop reads CASSGDRGINTIYF. The DNA of the CDR3 is TGTGCCAGCAGCGGAGACAGGGGGATAAACACCATATATTTT.

CDR3 coding DNA: TGTGCCAGCAGCCGGACAAGGGCAAATGAAAAACTGTTTTTT. Its translation is CASSRTRANEKLFF. The genes are TRBV7-8 and TRBJ1-4; D perhaps matches TRBD1 (5 bases). This CDR3 contains 14 residues. Germline V CDR1 and CDR2: SGHVS, FQNEAQ. The V and J ends lost 5 bases and 5 bases respectively, with 12 bases between them.